This entry is about one TCR beta chain. Antigen unknown. This record comes from a study of identical twins. Study observations and caveats: One should note that invariant MAIT and iNKT cells could partly confound zero-insertion analyses. Rather than following the same donors, the conclusions depended on cross-sectional statistical analysis.

TCRdb processed the 5' RACE reads anew with MiXCR; each CDR3 protein has one entry. The table shows 200,000 to 250,000 distinct CDR3 sequences, with around 6.6% occurring only once. This CDR3 region has 14 residues. J gave up 8 bases and V 1 base, and 9 bases lay outside the gene matches. The germline gives CDR1 DFQATT, CDR2 SNEGSKA (reference sequence). These sequences were also reported in another study, on yellow fever vaccine responses in identical twins.

The receptor was derived from a woman aged 18-29 years in good health. The gene calls are TRBV20-1 and TRBJ1-2; 8 nucleotides match TRBD1. The sample consisted of memory (CD45RO+) T cells sorted from blood. The CDR3 region has the DNA TGCAGTGCTAGAGCGGGGACAGGAAGCAACGGCTACACCTTC. This sequence encodes CSARAGTGSNGYTF.